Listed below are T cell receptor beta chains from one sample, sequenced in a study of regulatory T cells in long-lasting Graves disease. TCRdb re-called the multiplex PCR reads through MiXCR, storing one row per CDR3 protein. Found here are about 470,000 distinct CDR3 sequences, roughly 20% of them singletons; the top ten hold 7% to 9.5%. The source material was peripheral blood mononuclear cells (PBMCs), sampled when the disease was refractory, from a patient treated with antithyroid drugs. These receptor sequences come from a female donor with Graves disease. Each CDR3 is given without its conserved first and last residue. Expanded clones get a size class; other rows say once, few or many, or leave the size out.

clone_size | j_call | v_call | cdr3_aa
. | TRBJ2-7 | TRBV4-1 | ASSPGSGTPQREQY
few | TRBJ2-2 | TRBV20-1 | SARQPGGTGELF
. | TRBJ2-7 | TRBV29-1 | SVVYYSGTTLREQY
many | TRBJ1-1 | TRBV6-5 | ASSYETGGGVNTEAF
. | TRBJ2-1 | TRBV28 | ASSYAGAYNEQF
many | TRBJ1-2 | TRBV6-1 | ASRPGTATNYGYT
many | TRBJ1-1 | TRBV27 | ASKSPGQEAF
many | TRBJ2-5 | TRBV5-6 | ASSLEWDRGQETQY
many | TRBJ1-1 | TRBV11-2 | ASSLAPLGTEAF
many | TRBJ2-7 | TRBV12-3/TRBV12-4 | ASSLQGFEQY
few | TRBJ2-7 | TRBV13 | ASSLGPRRDPGEQY
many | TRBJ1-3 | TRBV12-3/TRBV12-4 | ASSSHRDKVYTIY
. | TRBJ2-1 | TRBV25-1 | ASSDSGGAYNEQF
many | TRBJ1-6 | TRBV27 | ASSPGQGISPLH
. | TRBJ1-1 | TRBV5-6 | ASSAGGAEAF
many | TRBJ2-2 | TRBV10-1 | ASRQGTNTGELF
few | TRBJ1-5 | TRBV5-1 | ASSRDTGSNQPQH
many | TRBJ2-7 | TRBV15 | ATRLVPGEQY
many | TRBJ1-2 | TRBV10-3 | AISVPETNYGYT
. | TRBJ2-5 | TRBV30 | AWSRQRKETQC
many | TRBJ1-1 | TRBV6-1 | ASSEIWETEAF
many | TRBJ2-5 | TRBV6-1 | ASRLMGTGVETQY
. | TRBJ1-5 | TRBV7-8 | ASGPWTGGISNQPQH
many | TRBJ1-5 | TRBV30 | AWRPVGAQPQH
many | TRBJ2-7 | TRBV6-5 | ASSYRDRVYEQY
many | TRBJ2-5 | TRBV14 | ASSQAASGGRETQY
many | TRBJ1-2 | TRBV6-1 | ASRTTRSSYGYT
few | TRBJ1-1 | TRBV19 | ATRDSVNTEAF
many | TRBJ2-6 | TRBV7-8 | ASSSAGTGLNGANVLT
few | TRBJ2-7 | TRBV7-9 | ASSHPQGLKASYEQY
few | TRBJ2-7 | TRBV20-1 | SAGGTGGQYEQY
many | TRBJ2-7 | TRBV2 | ATGEGVVEQY
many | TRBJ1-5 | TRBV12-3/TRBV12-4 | ASSFWASNQPQH
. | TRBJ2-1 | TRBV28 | ASTVLASSYNEQF
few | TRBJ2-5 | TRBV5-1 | ASSPHEGTFYLPRETQY
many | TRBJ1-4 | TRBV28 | ASSFLVFNEKLF
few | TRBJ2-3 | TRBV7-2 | ASSLRWRELHTQY
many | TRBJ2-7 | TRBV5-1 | ASSRSGLAGINEQY
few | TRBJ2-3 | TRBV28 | ASSFRVSDTQY
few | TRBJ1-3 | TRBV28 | ASNEQGTGNTIY
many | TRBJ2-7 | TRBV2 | ASSEGLAGVLYEQY
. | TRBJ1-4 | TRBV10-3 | AISVGYGGDEKLF
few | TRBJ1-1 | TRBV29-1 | SVGSYTGWSTEAF
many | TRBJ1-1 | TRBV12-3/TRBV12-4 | ASSPMKRTEAF
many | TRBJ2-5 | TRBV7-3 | ASSLGGTETQY
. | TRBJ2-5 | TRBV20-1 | SALTDLQETQY
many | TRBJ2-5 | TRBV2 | ASRPGTNNLGTQY
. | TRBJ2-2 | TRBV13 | ASSFQGDTGELF
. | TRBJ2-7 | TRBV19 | ASSNPRDRTYEQY
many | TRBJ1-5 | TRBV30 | AWSPAGQPQH
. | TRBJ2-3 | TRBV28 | ASSKGLAGDRIYTDTQY
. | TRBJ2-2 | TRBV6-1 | ATAYGGELF
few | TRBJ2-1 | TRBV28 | ASSLFGGRAGGEQF
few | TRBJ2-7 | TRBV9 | ASSVEGLPYEQY
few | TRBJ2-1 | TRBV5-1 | ASSSGEGSYNEQF
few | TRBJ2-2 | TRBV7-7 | ASSSIAERVSTGELF
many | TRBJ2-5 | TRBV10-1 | ASSESSGSWETQY
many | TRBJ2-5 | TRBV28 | ASRPLAGTQY
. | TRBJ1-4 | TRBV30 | AWSDGNEKLS
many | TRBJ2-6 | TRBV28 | ASSPGGVGANVLT